These T cell receptor beta chains were read from a single sample in a study of blood T cell repertoires in COVID-19. The assay was immunoSEQ multiplex PCR, and TCRdb's table has in-frame clones only and misses some. The table shows approximately 300,000 clones, with 85% to 95% occurring only once. The sequencing input was PBMCs or T cells enriched from blood (not recorded which). The receptors were sampled from a woman in her 30s who had been exposed to COVID-19. The CDR3 runs from the conserved cysteine through the conserved F or W. A D gene is named only where the DNA matches it firmly. The size of a clone is reported for some rows only, either as once, few or many, or as a class for expanded clones.

clone_size,j_call,v_call,d_call,cdr3_aa,cdr3_nt
once,TRBJ1-2,TRBV7-2,TRBD1,CASSLTGGGYGYTF,TGTGCCAGCAGCTTAACAGGGGGCGGGTATGGCTACACCTTC
NA,TRBJ1-2,TRBV5-1,TRBD1,CASSTPDRAYGYTF,TGCGCCAGCAGCACCCCCGACAGGGCCTATGGCTACACCTTC
NA,TRBJ1-1,TRBV14,NA,CASSQDLGQRAFF,TGTGCCAGCAGCCAAGATCTTGGACAGCGGGCTTTCTTT
NA,TRBJ2-3,TRBV6-5,TRBD2,CASSYSSGGAADTQYF,TGTGCCAGCAGTTACTCTAGCGGGGGGGCGGCAGATACGCAGTATTTT
NA,TRBJ2-3,TRBV5-1,NA,CASTPPARGSDTQYF,TGCGCCAGCACCCCTCCAGCGCGGGGCTCTGATACGCAGTATTTT
NA,TRBJ1-1,TRBV29-1,NA,CSVGAGWVKDTEAFF,TGCAGCGTGGGGGCAGGGTGGGTAAAAGACACTGAAGCTTTCTTT
NA,TRBJ1-1,TRBV5-1,NA,CASNLIGAGENTEAFF,TGCGCCAGCAACCTAATAGGGGCTGGTGAGAACACTGAAGCTTTCTTT
NA,TRBJ2-1,TRBV9,NA,CASSRTSSYNEQFF,TGTGCCAGCAGCCGGACAAGTTCCTACAATGAGCAGTTCTTC
NA,TRBJ1-2,TRBV7-9,TRBD1,CASSLGDRGKDGYTF,TGTGCCAGCAGCCTGGGGGACAGGGGGAAGGATGGCTACACCTTC
NA,TRBJ2-3,TRBV9,TRBD2,CASSSGASGEDTQYF,TGTGCCAGCAGCTCCGGGGCCAGCGGGGAGGATACGCAGTATTTT
few,TRBJ1-5,TRBV2,TRBD1,CASIADRGGNQPQHF,TGTGCCAGCATTGCCGACAGGGGAGGGAATCAGCCCCAGCATTTT
NA,TRBJ2-1,TRBV5-1,NA,CASTLAGTGGEQFF,TGCGCCAGCACCTTAGCGGGGACAGGAGGTGAGCAGTTCTTC
NA,TRBJ2-1,TRBV6-2/TRBV6-3,TRBD1,CASSYSGQGGHMQFF,TGTGCCAGCAGTTACTCGGGACAGGGTGGTCACATGCAGTTCTTC
NA,TRBJ1-3,TRBV4-2,NA,CASSQIGNPGNTIYF,TGTGCCAGCAGCCAAATCGGGAACCCAGGAAACACCATATATTTT
NA,TRBJ1-1,TRBV18,TRBD1,CASSIRQGMTEAFF,TGTGCCAGCTCAATTCGACAGGGGATGACTGAAGCTTTCTTT